The 11 T cell receptor beta chains below were found in one sample sequenced in a study of blood T cell repertoires in COVID-19. Generated by immunoSEQ multiplex PCR, the TCRdb table keeps only in-frame clones and is missing some. In the table there are more than 95,000 clones, approximately 90% of which are singletons. Material: peripheral blood. These receptors all come from a human donor with active COVID-19. The donor label of this sample is uncertain.

The chain joins TRBV10-3 to TRBJ2-6; a possible D gene is TRBD1 (6 bases). CDR1 is ENHRY and CDR2 is SYGVKD in the germline V gene. Trimming stripped 1 base from V and 0 bases from J, with 10 bases between. This CDR3 region has 17 residues. The CDR3 spells CAISELRGHSGANVLTF. The DNA of the CDR3 is TGTGCCATCAGTGAGTTAAGGGGACACTCTGGGGCCAACGTCCTGACTTTC.

This clone has just one count. This chain joins TRBV5-4 and TRBJ2-1; 16 bases align to TRBD2. From germline, CDR1 is SGHNT and CDR2 YYREEE (reference sequence). With V trimmed by 4 bases and J by 0 bases, 10 bases remained unmatched. This CDR3 is 20 amino acids long. CDR3 amino acids: CASSVDPGLAGGYSYNEQFF. In DNA, the CDR3 is TGTGCCAGCAGCGTGGATCCGGGACTAGCGGGGGGGTACTCCTACAATGAGCAGTTCTTC. The variable domain in full, with the rest retrieved from reference TRBV5-4 and TRBJ2-1, is ETGVTQSPTHLIKTRGQQVTLRCSSQSGHNTVSWYQQALGQGPQFIFQYYREEENGRGNFPPRFSGLQFPNYSSELNVNALELDDSALYLCASSVDPGLAGGYSYNEQFFGPGTRLTVL.

The V call is TRBV18, the J call TRBJ2-5; 8 nucleotides match TRBD2. Germline CDR1 KGHSH, CDR2 LQKENI. V lost 4 bases and J lost 3; bases outside the gene matches: 4. The CDR3 runs 14 residues. CDR3: CASSHGGAEETQYF. CDR3 bases: TGTGCCAGCTCACACGGGGGGGCCGAAGAGACCCAGTACTTC.

V and J are TRBV7-2 and TRBJ2-3; TRBD2 aligns across 15 bases. The CDR3 sequence is 19 residues long. With 1 base clipped from V and 1 base from J, the junction kept 6 bases outside the gene matches. CDR1 and CDR2 from the germline V gene are SGHTA and FQGNSA. The CDR3 region is CASSLDGTSGGRRTDTQYF. The CDR3 nucleotides are TGTGCCAGCAGCTTAGACGGGACTAGCGGGGGGAGGCGCACAGATACGCAGTATTTT.

The V call is TRBV19, the J call TRBJ1-3; tentatively, D is TRBD1 (5 bases). The CDR3 is 14 residues long. Germline V lookup: CDR1 LNHDA, CDR2 SQIVND (reference sequence). Trimming left V 5 bases short and J 3 bases short, with 11 bases between. CDR3 DNA sequence: TGTGCCAGTAGTTCGGGACTAATTGGAAACACCATATATTTT. Encoded protein: CASSSGLIGNTIYF.

The count of this clone is one. The chain uses TRBV24-1 and TRBJ2-3; D uncertain. Trimming took 5 bases from V and 1 from J, leaving 9 bases between them. Germline V lookup: CDR1 KGHDR, CDR2 SFDVKD. There are 14 residues in the CDR3. CDR3 DNA: TGTGCCACCAGTGCACCCCAGGGCACAGATACGCAGTATTTT. Residues: CATSAPQGTDTQYF.

The V call is TRBV6-6, the J call TRBJ2-7; possible D gene TRBD1, 5 bases. V lost 3 bases and J lost 6, with 12 bases in between. CDR3 length: 13 residues. Germline-derived CDR1 and CDR2 are MNHNY and SVGAGI (reference sequence). DNA of the CDR3: TGTGCCAGCAGTTATCCAGGGATAGGCGAGCAGTACTTC. Translation gives CASSYPGIGEQYF.

In this sample, this clone turned up many times. The V gene is TRBV28, the J gene TRBJ2-7, with TRBD1 as a possible D gene (6 bases). The CDR3 length is 16 residues. The V end lost 3 bases, the J end lost 0 bases, and 15 bases lay between the germline ends. Germline V gene data show CDR1 as MDHEN and CDR2 as SYDVKM. This chain's CDR3 is CASSFGLRGSSYEQYF. The CDR3 DNA follows: TGTGCCAGCAGTTTTGGTCTCAGGGGAAGCTCCTACGAGCAGTACTTC. Using reference TRBV28 and TRBJ2-7 for the parts outside the CDR3, the full variable domain is DVKVTQSSRYLVKRTGEKVFLECVQDMDHENMFWYRQDPGLGLRLIYFSYDVKMKEKGDIPEGYSVSREKKERFSLILESASTNQTSMYLCASSFGLRGSSYEQYFGPGTRLTVT.

This chain uses TRBV6-5 with TRBJ2-4; D is uncertain. The CDR3 has 15 amino acids. Trimming removed 2 bases from V and 3 bases from J, with 11 bases in between. In germline, CDR1 is MNHEY, CDR2 SVGAGI. The CDR3 here is CASSYAPRSKNIQYF. CDR3 bases: TGTGCCAGCAGTTACGCCCCGAGGAGCAAAAACATTCAGTACTTC.

With regard to this clone: Sequence at one end of the junction differs from germline and may be a read error. V gene TRBV7-7 combines with J gene TRBJ2-5, with D perhaps TRBD2 (6 bases). Germline V gene data show CDR1 as SSHAT and CDR2 as FNYEAQ (reference sequence). The CDR3 runs 17 residues. The CDR3 protein is CASSPVGGMALQETQYF. CDR3 DNA: TGTGCTAGCAGCCCCGTCGGGGGAATGGCACTTCAAGAGACCCAGTACTTC. Together with reference TRBV7-7 and TRBJ2-5, the CDR3 gives the full variable domain: GAGVSQSPRYKVTKRGQDVTLRCDPISSHATLYWYQQALGQGPEFLTYFNYEAQPDKSGLPSDRFSAERPEGSISTLTIQRTEQRDSAMYRCASSPVGGMALQETQYFGPGTRLLVL.

This chain connects TRBV6-5 to TRBJ1-5; 8 positions match TRBD1. Germline lookup yields CDR1 MNHEY and CDR2 SVGAGI. Trimming took 7 bases from V and 0 from J; bases not matched to a gene: 5. There are 15 residues in the CDR3. For the CDR3, the DNA is TGTGCCAGCACGACAGGGGCCCTTAGCAATCAGCCCCAGCATTTT. This translates into CASTTGALSNQPQHF.